This T cell receptor (beta chain) was documented in a study of shared clonotypes between healthy human individuals. Study conclusions and caveats: Among several donors, 4.5% to 5.5% of naive CD4 clonotypes were found in common.

Details on this clone: Its specificity is not known.

Assay used: immunoSEQ multiplex PCR; TCRdb lists only in-frame clones, some missing. The sample holds about 710,000 clones, over 60% seen once. This TCR was sampled from a woman aged 25-40 years in good health. Sequenced sample: memory CD4+ T cells sorted from blood. Subset: CD45RA-negative fraction.

The CDR3: CASSRDRSGNTIYF. The CDR3 nucleotides are TGTGCCAGCTCCCGTGACAGGAGCGGAAACACCATATATTTT. The chain couples TRBV18 to TRBJ1-3; the D gene is possibly TRBD1 (6 bases). CDR3 length: 14 residues. Between the trimmed V and J ends, which lost 6 bases and 4 bases, there was a span of 13 bases. Germline CDR1 and CDR2: KGHSH and LQKENI.